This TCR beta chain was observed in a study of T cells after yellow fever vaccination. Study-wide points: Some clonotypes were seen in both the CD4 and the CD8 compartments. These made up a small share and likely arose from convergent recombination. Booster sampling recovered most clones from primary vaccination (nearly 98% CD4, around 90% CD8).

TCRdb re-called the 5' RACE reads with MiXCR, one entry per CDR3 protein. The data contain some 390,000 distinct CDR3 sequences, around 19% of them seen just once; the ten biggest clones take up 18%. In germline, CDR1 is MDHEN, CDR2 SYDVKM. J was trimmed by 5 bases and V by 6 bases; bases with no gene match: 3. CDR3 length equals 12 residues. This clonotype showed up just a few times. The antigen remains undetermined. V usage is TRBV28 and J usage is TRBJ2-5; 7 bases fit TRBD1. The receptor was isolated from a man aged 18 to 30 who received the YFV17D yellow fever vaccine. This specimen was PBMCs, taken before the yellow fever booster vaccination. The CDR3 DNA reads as TGTGCCAGCAGGGACAGGTTTGAGACCCAGTACTTC. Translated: CASRDRFETQYF.